What follows are 5 T cell receptor beta chains derived from one specimen sequenced in a study of cytomegalovirus exposure and HLA in healthy donors. The PCR employed 60 Vbeta primers together with 13 Jbeta primers. Clones were sequenced by immunoSEQ multiplex PCR, and TCRdb holds only the in-frame ones, with some missing. The sample records more than 95,000 clones, roughly four fifths being singletons. Sequencing was performed on PBMCs. These receptors were obtained from a man between 40 and 49 years old in good health and CMV-seronegative.

This CDR3 reads CASSRSGTGGAGELFF. CDR3 sequence (DNA): TGTGCCAGCTCTCGCTCCGGGACAGGAGGAGCCGGGGAGCTGTTTTTT. This rearrangement joins TRBV18 to TRBJ2-2, with 8 bases fitting TRBD1. The ends lost 6 bases at V and 6 bases at J; junction bases unmatched: 12. Per the germline V gene, CDR1 is KGHSH and CDR2 is LQKENI. The CDR3 totals 16 residues. Variable domain in full (rest from reference TRBV18 and TRBJ2-2): NAGVMQNPRHLVRRRGQEARLRCSPMKGHSHVYWYRQLPEEGLKFMVYLQKENIIDESGMPKERFSAEFPKEGPSILRIQQVVRGDSAAYFCASSRSGTGGAGELFFGEGSRLTVL.

This chain joins TRBV4-1 and TRBJ2-5; 8 positions agree with TRBD1. The CDR3 contains 14 residues. The V gene's germline CDR1 is MGHRA and CDR2 YSYEKL. The junction had 3 bases not matched to a gene; V was cut back by 1 base and J by 5 bases. CDR3 sequence: CASSQGRGPETQYF. The DNA for the CDR3 is TGCGCCAGCAGCCAAGGCAGGGGGCCGGAGACCCAGTACTTC.

V gene TRBV5-4 combines with J gene TRBJ1-1, with 7 bases identical to TRBD1. The CDR3 runs 15 residues. With 3 bases clipped from V and 5 bases from J, the junction kept 10 bases outside the gene matches. Looked up from germline, CDR1 is SGHNT and CDR2 is YYREEE (reference sequence). The CDR3 here is CASSSSIHRGTEAFF. DNA for the CDR3: TGTGCCAGCAGCTCCTCCATCCACAGGGGAACTGAAGCTTTCTTT.

The V gene is TRBV18, the J gene TRBJ1-5; D may be TRBD1 (5 bases). V shed 2 bases and J shed 6 bases, with 14 bases lying between them. The CDR3 has 15 residues. CDR1 is KGHSH, CDR2 LQKENI, per germline. Written as DNA, the CDR3 is TGTGCCAGCTCACCATCGCAGGGCGGTAGTCAGCCCCAGCATTTT. It is translated as CASSPSQGGSQPQHF.

The genes are TRBV9 and TRBJ1-1; D may be TRBD1 (5 bases). V dropped 2 bases and J dropped 0 bases, with 8 bases sitting between them. The CDR3 is 14 amino acids. Germline loops: CDR1 SGDLS, CDR2 YYNGEE. The CDR3 DNA reads as TGTGCCAGCAGCGTTCAGACAGTGAACACTGAAGCTTTCTTT. It is translated as CASSVQTVNTEAFF.